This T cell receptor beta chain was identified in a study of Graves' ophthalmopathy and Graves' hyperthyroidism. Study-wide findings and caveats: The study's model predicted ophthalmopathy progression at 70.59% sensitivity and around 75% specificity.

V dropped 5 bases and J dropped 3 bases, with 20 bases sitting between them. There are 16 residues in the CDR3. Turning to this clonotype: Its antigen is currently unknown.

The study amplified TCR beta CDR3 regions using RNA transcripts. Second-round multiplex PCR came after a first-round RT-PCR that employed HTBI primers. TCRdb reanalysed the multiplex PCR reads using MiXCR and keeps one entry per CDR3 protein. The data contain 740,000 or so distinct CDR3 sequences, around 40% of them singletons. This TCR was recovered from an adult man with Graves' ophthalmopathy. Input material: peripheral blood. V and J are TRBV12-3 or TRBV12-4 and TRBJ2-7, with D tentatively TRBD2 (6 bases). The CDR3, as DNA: TGTGCCAGCAGTCCCCGGACACTACGCGGGGACTACGAGCAGTACTTC. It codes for CASSPRTLRGDYEQYF.